What follows are 12 T cell receptor beta chains derived from one specimen sequenced in a study of cytomegalovirus exposure and HLA in healthy donors. The primer mix had 60 Vbeta and 13 Jbeta primers. The data were produced by immunoSEQ multiplex PCR, yet TCRdb's version contains in-frame clones alone and is incomplete. Here the sample table reports just under 90,000 clones. The sequenced sample was PBMCs. The source of these receptors is a girl aged 5-17 years in good health and CMV-seropositive.

The V gene is TRBV4-3, the J gene TRBJ1-2, with a possible D match to TRBD1 (5 bases). This CDR3 has 15 residues. CDR1 is LGHNA and CDR2 is YSLEER in the germline V gene. V was cut by 3 bases and J by 4 bases, with 15 bases left in between. The CDR3 DNA reads TGCGCCAGCAGCCAGGATGGAGGGACGGTCTATGGCTACACCTTC. Its translation is CASSQDGGTVYGYTF.

This chain joins TRBV28 and TRBJ1-6, with TRBD1 matching over 8 bases. J was trimmed by 9 bases and V by 6 bases; bases with no gene match: 7. CDR3 length equals 14 residues. Germline CDR1 is MDHEN and CDR2 is SYDVKM. This CDR3 reads CASSLTGEGSPLHF. The CDR3, as DNA: TGTGCCAGCAGCCTGACAGGGGAGGGTTCACCCCTCCACTTT.

V usage is TRBV7-6 and J usage is TRBJ1-1; D is ambiguous. V was clipped by 6 bases and J by 0 bases, with 5 bases between them. This CDR3 contains 12 residues. Looked up from germline, CDR1 is SGHVS and CDR2 is FNYEAQ. In DNA, the CDR3 is TGTGCCAGCAGGGGCATGAACACTGAAGCTTTCTTT. As protein: CASRGMNTEAFF.

The chain is built from TRBV15 and TRBJ2-1, with D maybe TRBD1 (5 bases). V lost 6 bases to trimming and J lost 3 bases, with 9 bases between them. CDR1 is LNHNV and CDR2 is YYDKDF in the germline V gene (reference sequence). The CDR3 runs 13 residues. CDR3 coding DNA: TGTGCCACCAGGGGCAGGGACTACAATGAGCAGTTCTTC. This translates into CATRGRDYNEQFF.

The chain has TRBV4-2 and TRBJ2-3; 13 bases map to TRBD2. Trimming cost V 4 bases and J 2 bases; bases outside gene matches: 3. CDR3 length: 16 amino acids. Germline V gene lookup returns CDR1 LGHNA and CDR2 YNFKEQ. The CDR3 protein is CASSRGLAGLTDTQYF. The CDR3 DNA is TGTGCCAGCAGCCGGGGACTAGCGGGGCTCACAGATACGCAGTATTTT.

The chain combines TRBV4-2 with TRBJ2-7; 9 nucleotides line up with TRBD2. The CDR3 sequence is 15 residues long. Trimming removed 5 bases from V and 3 bases from J; junction bases left unmatched: 8. Germline V gives CDR1 LGHNA, CDR2 YNFKEQ. CDR3 in amino acids: CASSSRLAALYEQYF. The CDR3 region has the DNA TGTGCCAGCAGCTCCCGACTAGCGGCTCTCTACGAGCAGTACTTC.

The chain carries TRBV5-7 and TRBJ2-5, with a weak D call TRBD2 (5 bases). TRBV5-7 is placed among ORFs of uncertain function. The CDR3 runs 13 residues. Trimming removed 1 base at V and 5 bases at J, with 9 bases between. The CDR3, as DNA: TGTGCCAGCAGCTTGACGGGGTGGGAGACCCAGTACTTC. Its protein is CASSLTGWETQYF.

The rearrangement uses TRBV7-3 and TRBJ1-5; D may be TRBD1 (5 bases). Between the trimmed V and J ends, which lost 5 bases and 4 bases, there was a span of 18 bases. The CDR3 loop spans 16 amino acids. CDR1 is SGHTA, CDR2 FQGTGA, per germline. As DNA, the CDR3 is TGTGCCAGCAGCGCTCTTACCCAGGGATGGAATCAGCCCCAGCATTTT. Protein sequence: CASSALTQGWNQPQHF.

The chain couples TRBV7-2 to TRBJ1-2; 10 positions match TRBD1. CDR1 is SGHTA, CDR2 FQGNSA, per germline. CDR3 length: 14 amino acids. J was trimmed by 5 bases and V by 4 bases; bases with no gene match: 4. The CDR3 DNA sequence: TGTGCCAGCAGCTCACGGACAGGGGGGTATGGCTACACCTTC. This encodes CASSSRTGGYGYTF. Full variable domain (outside the CDR3, taken from reference TRBV7-2 and TRBJ1-2): GAGVSQSPSNKVTEKGKDVELRCDPISGHTALYWYRQSLGQGLEFLIYFQGNSAPDKSGLPSDRFSAERTGGSVSTLTIQRTQQEDSAVYLCASSSRTGGYGYTFGSGTRLTVV.

The CDR3 DNA reads as TGTGCTAGTGGTACAACAGATTCCTACGAGCAGTACTTC. It specifies CASGTTDSYEQYF. This chain connects TRBV12-5 to TRBJ2-7; D not resolved. V dropped 5 bases and J dropped 1 base, with 9 bases sitting between them. Germline CDR1 LGHNT, CDR2 FRNRAP. The CDR3 extends over 13 amino acids.

The chain is built from TRBV6-1 and TRBJ1-6; D remains ambiguous. CDR1 is MNHNS, CDR2 SASEGT, per germline. V lost 6 bases and J lost 7, with 13 bases in between. The CDR3 runs to 14 residues. This CDR3 is CASSLGQANSPLHF. DNA for the CDR3: TGTGCCAGCAGCTTGGGCCAGGCCAATTCACCCCTCCACTTT.

The DNA of the CDR3 is TGTGCCAGCCGCACAGGGGGAGGAAGCTATGGCTACACCTTC. Protein sequence: CASRTGGGSYGYTF. This chain links TRBV5-4 with TRBJ1-2; 8 positions match TRBD1. After removal of 7 bases from V and 4 bases from J, the junction contained 9 bases not matched to a gene. CDR1 and CDR2 (germline): SGHNT, YYREEE (reference sequence). The CDR3 length is 14 residues.